This TCR beta chain was recovered during a study of blood T cell repertoires in COVID-19 (dated by TCRdb to about 2020). About the study as a whole: Samples from collaborators originated in the United States, Italy and Spain and spanned both the acute and convalescent phases of COVID-19. The prospective study material was composed of cDNA or gDNA derived from T cells, B-cell-depleted T cells, or PBMCs. Samples were obtained from the ongoing ImmuneRACE study (first 160 participants) and from some 1,300 subjects provided by 6 global collaborators. Where available, HLA class I and class II types were taken from metadata supplied by the sample provider and were not determined by assay-based typing. The dataset comprised deeply sampled blood TCRbeta repertoires from subjects exposed to, actively infected with, or recovered from COVID-19. Nearly every sample came with metadata listing a de-identified subject ID, COVID-19 status, age in years and sex. The repertoires were released in a freely available public database intended as a resource for research on the immune response to SARS-CoV-2. The study at large found these results: Clinical and demographic metadata were provided uncurated, with the amount varying by source and participant.

Collaborating institutions collected whole blood in K2EDTA tubes following their own protocols. For TCRbeta analysis, collaborators shipped samples in one of three forms: frozen whole blood, isolated PBMCs, or DNA extracted from either of those sample types. TCRbeta CDR3 regions were amplified from genomic DNA using the immunoSEQ Assay, a bias-controlled multiplex PCR. The paper's data handling went like this. Nucleated cell counts per sample were estimated from amplification of reference gene primers within the assay. Sequence reads were collapsed and filtered to measure the absolute abundance of every unique TCRbeta CDR3 rearrangement. Productive Simpson clonality was computed per sample as the square root of Simpson's diversity index over productive rearrangements. In its TCRdb copy, this immuneACCESS table keeps in-frame sequences only and misses some clones. Where compared with another copy, unresolved V genes explain less than half of these, and the others have no known cause. V and J calls and clone size are as listed in that table; D and trimming were resolved from the DNA. This sample lists a few hundred thousand clones; approximately 89% were detected once. The ten largest make up 2% to 2.5% of the sample.

For this clone: Its antigen is still unknown. No clone much larger than this one lies a single base away; base qualities are absent. This sample also contains other DNA sequences that code for the same CDR3.

Trimming takes 6 bases from V and 0 bases from J, and the germline ends sit 12 bases apart. The CDR3 measures 14 amino acids from cysteine to phenylalanine. Only CDR3 DNA is held: 42 bases, read in frame from base 1. The germline V gene provides CDR1 MDHEN and CDR2 SYDVKM. The sequenced sample was peripheral blood. The origin of this receptor is a woman between 45 and 65 years old with acute or convalescent COVID-19. The rearranged segments are TRBV28 and TRBJ2-7, with an unclear D gene assignment. The DNA reads as follows: TGTGCCAGCAGCCGTACCGGGTCCTCCTACGAGCAGTACTTC. Its translation reads: CASSRTGSSYEQYF.